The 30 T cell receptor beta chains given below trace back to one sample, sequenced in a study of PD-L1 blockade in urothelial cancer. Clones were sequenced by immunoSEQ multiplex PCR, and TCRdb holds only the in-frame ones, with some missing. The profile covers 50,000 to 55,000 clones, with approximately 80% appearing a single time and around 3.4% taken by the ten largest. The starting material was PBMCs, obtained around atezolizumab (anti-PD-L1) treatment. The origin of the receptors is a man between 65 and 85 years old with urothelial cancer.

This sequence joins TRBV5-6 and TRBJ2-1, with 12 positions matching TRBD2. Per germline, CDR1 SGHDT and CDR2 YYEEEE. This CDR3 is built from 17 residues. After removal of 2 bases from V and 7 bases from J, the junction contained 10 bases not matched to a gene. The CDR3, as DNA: TGTGCCAGCAGCTTCTATCTCCTAGCGGGAGGGCAGAATGAGCAGTTCTTC. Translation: CASSFYLLAGGQNEQFF.

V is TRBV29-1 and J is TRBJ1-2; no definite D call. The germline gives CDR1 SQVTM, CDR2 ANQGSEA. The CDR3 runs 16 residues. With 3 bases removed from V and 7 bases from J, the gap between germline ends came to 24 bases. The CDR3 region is CSVDLVGAGLLGGYTF. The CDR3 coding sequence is TGCAGCGTTGATCTGGTCGGTGCAGGTCTCTTAGGTGGCTACACCTTC.

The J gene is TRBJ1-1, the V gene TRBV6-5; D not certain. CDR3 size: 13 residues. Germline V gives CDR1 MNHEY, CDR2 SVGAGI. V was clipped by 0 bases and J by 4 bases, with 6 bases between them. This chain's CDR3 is CASSYSRSTEAFF. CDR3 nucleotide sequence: TGTGCCAGCAGTTACTCGCGGAGCACTGAAGCTTTCTTT.

Here the CDR3 reads CAWSADRGHEQYF. CDR3 DNA sequence: TGTGCCTGGAGCGCGGACAGGGGGCACGAGCAGTACTTC. The rearrangement links TRBV30 to TRBJ2-7; 11 bases line up with TRBD1. Germline V gives CDR1 GTSNPN, CDR2 SVGIG (reference sequence). CDR3 size: 13 residues. The J segment lost 5 bases and the V segment lost 3 bases, leaving 3 bases of the junction unmatched. Full variable domain (missing parts from reference TRBV30 and TRBJ2-7): SQTIHQWPATLVQPVGSPLSLECTVEGTSNPNLYWYRQAAGRGLQLLFYSVGIGQISSEVPQNLSASRPQDRQFILSSKKLLLSDSGFYLCAWSADRGHEQYFGPGTRLTVT.

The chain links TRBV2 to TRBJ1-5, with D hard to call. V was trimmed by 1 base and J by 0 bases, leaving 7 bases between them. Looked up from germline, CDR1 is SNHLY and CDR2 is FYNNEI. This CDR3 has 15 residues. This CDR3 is CASSEVSYSNQPQHF. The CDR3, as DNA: TGTGCCAGCAGTGAAGTCAGTTATAGCAATCAGCCCCAGCATTTT.

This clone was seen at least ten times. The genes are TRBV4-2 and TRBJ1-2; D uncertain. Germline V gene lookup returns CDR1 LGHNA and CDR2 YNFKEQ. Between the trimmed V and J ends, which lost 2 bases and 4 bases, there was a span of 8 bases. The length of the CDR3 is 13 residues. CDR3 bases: TGTGCCAGCAGCCAACCACCTACCTATGGCTACACCTTC. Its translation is CASSQPPTYGYTF.

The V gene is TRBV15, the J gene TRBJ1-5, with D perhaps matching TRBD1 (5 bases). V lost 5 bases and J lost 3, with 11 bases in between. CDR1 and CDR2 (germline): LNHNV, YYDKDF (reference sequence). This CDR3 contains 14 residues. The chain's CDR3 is CATSPQGSNQPQHF. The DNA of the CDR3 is TGTGCCACCAGCCCGCAGGGTTCCAATCAGCCCCAGCATTTT. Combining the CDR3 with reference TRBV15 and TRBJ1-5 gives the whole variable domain DAMVIQNPRYQVTQFGKPVTLSCSQTLNHNVMYWYQQKSSQAPKLLFHYYDKDFNNEADTPDNFQSRRPNTSFCFLDIRSPGLGDTAMYLCATSPQGSNQPQHFGDGTRLSIL.

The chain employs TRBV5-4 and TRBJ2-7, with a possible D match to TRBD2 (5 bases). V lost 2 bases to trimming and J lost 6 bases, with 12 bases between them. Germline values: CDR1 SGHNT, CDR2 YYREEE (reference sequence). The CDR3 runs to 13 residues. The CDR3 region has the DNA TGTGCCAGCAGCTTACGAGGGTCAGGCGAGCAGTACTTC. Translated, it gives CASSLRGSGEQYF.

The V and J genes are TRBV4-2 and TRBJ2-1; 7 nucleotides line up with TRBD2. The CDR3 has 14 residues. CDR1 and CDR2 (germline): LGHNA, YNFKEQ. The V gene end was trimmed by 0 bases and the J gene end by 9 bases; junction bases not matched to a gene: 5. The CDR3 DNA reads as TGTGCCAGCAGCCAAGACTCTAGCGGTTTTGAGCAGTTCTTC. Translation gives CASSQDSSGFEQFF.

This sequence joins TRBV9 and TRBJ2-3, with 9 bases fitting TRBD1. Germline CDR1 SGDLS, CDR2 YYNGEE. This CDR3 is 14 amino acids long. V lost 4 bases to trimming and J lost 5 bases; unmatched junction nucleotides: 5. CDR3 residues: CASSLGQGKDTQYF. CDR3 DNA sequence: TGTGCCAGCAGCTTGGGACAGGGAAAAGATACGCAGTATTTT.

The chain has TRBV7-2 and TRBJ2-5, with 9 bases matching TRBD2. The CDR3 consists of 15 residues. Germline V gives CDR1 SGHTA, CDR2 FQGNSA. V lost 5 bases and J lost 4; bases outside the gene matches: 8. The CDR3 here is CASSQTSGARETQYF. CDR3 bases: TGTGCCAGCAGCCAGACTAGCGGCGCCCGAGAGACCCAGTACTTC.

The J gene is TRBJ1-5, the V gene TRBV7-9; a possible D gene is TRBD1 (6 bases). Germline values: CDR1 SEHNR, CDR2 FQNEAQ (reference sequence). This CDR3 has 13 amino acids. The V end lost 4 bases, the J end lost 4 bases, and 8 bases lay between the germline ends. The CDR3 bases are TGTGCCAGCAGCTCTACAGGGAATCAGCCCCAGCATTTT. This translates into CASSSTGNQPQHF.

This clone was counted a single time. The CDR3: CASSYRLAAYEQYF. As DNA, the CDR3 is TGTGCCAGCAGTTATCGGCTAGCGGCGTACGAGCAGTACTTC. The chain employs TRBV6-5 and TRBJ2-7, with TRBD2 matching 7 bases. V shed 3 bases and J 4 bases; nucleotides not matched to a gene: 6. CDR3 length: 14 residues. CDR1 is MNHEY and CDR2 is SVGAGI in the germline V gene.

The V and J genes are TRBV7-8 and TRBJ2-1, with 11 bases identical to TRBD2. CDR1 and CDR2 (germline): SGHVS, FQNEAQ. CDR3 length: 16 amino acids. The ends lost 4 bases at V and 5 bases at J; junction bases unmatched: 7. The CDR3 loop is CASSSYSGRAHNEQFF. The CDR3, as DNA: TGTGCCAGCAGCTCATATAGCGGGAGGGCCCACAATGAGCAGTTCTTC. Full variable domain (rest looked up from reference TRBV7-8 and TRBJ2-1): GAGVSQSPRYKVAKRGQDVALRCDPISGHVSLFWYQQALGQGPEFLTYFQNEAQLDKSGLPSDRFFAERPEGSVSTLKIQRTQQEDSAVYLCASSSYSGRAHNEQFFGPGTRLTVL.

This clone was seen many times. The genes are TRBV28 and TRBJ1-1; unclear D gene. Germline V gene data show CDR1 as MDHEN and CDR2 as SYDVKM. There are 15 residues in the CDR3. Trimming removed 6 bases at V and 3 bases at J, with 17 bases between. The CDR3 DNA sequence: TGTGCCAGCAGCCCCACGGCGGGGTTGTACACTGAAGCTTTCTTT. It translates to CASSPTAGLYTEAFF. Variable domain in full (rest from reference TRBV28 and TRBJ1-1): DVKVTQSSRYLVKRTGEKVFLECVQDMDHENMFWYRQDPGLGLRLIYFSYDVKMKEKGDIPEGYSVSREKKERFSLILESASTNQTSMYLCASSPTAGLYTEAFFGQGTRLTVV.

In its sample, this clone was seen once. The chain's CDR3 is CASSVRTGGPGELFF. The CDR3 DNA is TGTGCCAGTAGTGTTCGGACAGGGGGGCCCGGGGAGCTGTTTTTT. V and J are TRBV19 and TRBJ2-2, with 10 bases lining up with TRBD1. The germline CDR1 and CDR2 sequences are LNHDA and SQIVND (reference sequence). V shed 5 bases and J 6 bases; nucleotides not matched to a gene: 6. This CDR3 contains 15 residues.

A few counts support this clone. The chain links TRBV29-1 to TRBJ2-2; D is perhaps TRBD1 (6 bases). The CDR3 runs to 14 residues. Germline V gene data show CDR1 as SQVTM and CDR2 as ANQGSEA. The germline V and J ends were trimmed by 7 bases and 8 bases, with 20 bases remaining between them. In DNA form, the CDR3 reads TGCAGCGCCCGACAGGAGGATAAAGCGGGGGAGCTGTTTTTT. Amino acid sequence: CSARQEDKAGELFF.

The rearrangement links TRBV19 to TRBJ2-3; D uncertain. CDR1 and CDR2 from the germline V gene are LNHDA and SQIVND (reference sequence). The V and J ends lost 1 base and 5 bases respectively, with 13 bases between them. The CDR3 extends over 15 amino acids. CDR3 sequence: CASSIAGQAQDTQYF. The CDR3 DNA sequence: TGTGCCAGTAGTATAGCCGGCCAGGCTCAAGATACGCAGTATTTT. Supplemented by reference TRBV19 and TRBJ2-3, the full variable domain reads DGGITQSPKYLFRKEGQNVTLSCEQNLNHDAMYWYRQDPGQGLRLIYYSQIVNDFQKGDIAEGYSVSREKKESFPLTVTSAQKNPTAFYLCASSIAGQAQDTQYFGPGTRLTVL.

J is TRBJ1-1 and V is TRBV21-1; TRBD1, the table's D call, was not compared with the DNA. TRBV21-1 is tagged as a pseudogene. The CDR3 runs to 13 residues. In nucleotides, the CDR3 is TGTGCCAGCAGCAAAGGAAACAGGGGTGAAGCTTTCTTT. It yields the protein CASSKGNRGEAFF.

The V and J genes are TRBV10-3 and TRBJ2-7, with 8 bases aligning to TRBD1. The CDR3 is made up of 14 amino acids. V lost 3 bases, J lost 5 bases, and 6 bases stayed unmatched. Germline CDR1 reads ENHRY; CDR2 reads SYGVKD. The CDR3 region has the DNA TGTGCCATCAGTGAAGGGCAGGGGGCCCACGAGCAGTACTTC. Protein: CAISEGQGAHEQYF.

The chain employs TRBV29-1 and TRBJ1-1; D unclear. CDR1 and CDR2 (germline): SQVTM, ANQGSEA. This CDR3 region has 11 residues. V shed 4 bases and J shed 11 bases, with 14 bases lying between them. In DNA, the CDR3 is TGCAGCGTTGCGCAAAGGGAGAGGGCTTTCTTT. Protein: CSVAQRERAFF. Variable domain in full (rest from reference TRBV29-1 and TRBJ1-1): SAVISQKPSRDICQRGTSLTIQCQVDSQVTMMFWYRQQPGQSLTLIATANQGSEATYESGFVIDKFPISRPNLTFSTLTVSNMSPEDSSIYLCSVAQRERAFFGQGTRLTVV.

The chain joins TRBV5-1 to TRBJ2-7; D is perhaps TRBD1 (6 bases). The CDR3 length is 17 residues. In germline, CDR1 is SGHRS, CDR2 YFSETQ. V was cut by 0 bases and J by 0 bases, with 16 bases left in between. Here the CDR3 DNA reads TGCGCCAGCAGCTTGGCCCCGCAGGGGCCCACCTCCTACGAGCAGTACTTC. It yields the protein CASSLAPQGPTSYEQYF.

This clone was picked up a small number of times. The CDR3 here is CASRASQETQYF. CDR3 nucleotides: TGTGCCAGCAGAGCCTCCCAAGAGACCCAGTACTTC. The chain has TRBV28 and TRBJ2-5; D gene ambiguous. V dropped 6 bases and J dropped 1 base, with 6 bases sitting between them. The CDR3 runs to 12 residues. The germline V gene encodes CDR1 MDHEN and CDR2 SYDVKM.

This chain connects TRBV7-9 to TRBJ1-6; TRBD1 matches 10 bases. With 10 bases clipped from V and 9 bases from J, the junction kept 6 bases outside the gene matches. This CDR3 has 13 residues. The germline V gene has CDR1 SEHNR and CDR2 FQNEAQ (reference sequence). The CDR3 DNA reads TGTGCCACCGGACAGGGGGGGAGTTCACCCCTCCACTTT. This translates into CATGQGGSSPLHF.

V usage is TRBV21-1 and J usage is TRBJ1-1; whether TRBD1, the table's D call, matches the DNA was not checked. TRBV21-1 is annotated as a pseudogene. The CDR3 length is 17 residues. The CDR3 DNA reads TGTGCCAGCAGCAAAGCGCGCCGGGACAGGACTAATTCTGAAGCTTTCTTT. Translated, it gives CASSKARRDRTNSEAFF.

This CDR3 reads CASSYSGGMNTEAFF. The CDR3 nucleotides read TGTGCCAGCAGTTACTCGGGGGGGATGAACACTGAAGCTTTCTTT. The chain carries TRBV6-5 and TRBJ1-1; tentative D call: TRBD1 (5 bases). The CDR3 contains 15 residues. Trimming cost V 0 bases and J 0 bases, with 8 bases left between them. CDR1 and CDR2 (germline): MNHEY, SVGAGI.

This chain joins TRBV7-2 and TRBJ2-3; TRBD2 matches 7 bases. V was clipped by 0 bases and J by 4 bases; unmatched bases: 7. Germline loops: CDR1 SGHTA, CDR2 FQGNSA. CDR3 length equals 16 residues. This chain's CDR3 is CASSLASQRGADTQYF. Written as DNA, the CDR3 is TGTGCCAGCAGCTTAGCGTCGCAGCGGGGCGCAGATACGCAGTATTTT.

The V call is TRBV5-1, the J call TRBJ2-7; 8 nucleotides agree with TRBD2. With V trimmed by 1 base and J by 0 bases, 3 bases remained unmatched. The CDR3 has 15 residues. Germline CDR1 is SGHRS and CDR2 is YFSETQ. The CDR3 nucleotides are TGCGCCAGCAGCTTGCCAGGGACTAGCTCCTACGAGCAGTACTTC. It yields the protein CASSLPGTSSYEQYF.

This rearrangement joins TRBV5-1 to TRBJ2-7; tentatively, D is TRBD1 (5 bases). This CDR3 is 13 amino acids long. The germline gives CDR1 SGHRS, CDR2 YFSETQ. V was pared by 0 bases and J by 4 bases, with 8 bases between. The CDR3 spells CASSLDTGYEQYF. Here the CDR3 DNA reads TGCGCCAGCAGCTTGGATACAGGATACGAGCAGTACTTC.

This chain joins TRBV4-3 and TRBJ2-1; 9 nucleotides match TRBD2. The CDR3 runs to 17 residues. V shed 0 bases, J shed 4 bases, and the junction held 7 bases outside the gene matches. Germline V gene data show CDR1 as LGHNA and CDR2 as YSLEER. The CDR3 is CASSQDGAAGGYNEQFF. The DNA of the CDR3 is TGCGCCAGCAGCCAAGATGGAGCAGCGGGAGGTTACAATGAGCAGTTCTTC.